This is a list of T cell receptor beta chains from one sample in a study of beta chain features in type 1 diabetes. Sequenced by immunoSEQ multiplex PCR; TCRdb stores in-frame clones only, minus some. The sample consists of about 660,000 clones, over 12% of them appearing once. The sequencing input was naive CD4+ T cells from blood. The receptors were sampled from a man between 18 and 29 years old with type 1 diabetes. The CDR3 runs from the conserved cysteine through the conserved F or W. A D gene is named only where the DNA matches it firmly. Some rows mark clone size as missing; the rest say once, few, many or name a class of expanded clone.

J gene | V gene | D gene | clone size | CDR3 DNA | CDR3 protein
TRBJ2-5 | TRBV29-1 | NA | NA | TGCAGCGTTGAAGATTCGGGGATTCAAGAGACCCAGTACTTC | CSVEDSGIQETQYF
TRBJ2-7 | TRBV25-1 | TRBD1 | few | TGTGCCAGCCGACAGGGCCTGACCTACGAGCAGTACTTC | CASRQGLTYEQYF
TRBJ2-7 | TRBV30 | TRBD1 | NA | TGTGCCTGGGAGACAGGGGGCTCTCCCGGCGAGCAGTACTTC | CAWETGGSPGEQYF
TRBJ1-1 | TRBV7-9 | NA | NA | TGTGCCAGCAGCCCGCAGGTCAACACTGAAGCTTTCTTT | CASSPQVNTEAFF
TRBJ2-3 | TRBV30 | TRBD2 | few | TGTGCCTGGAGTAAAGGGAGGGTGAGCACAGATACGCAGTATTTT | CAWSKGRVSTDTQYF
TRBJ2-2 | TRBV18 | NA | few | TGTGCCAGCTCGCGGACAGAGAACACCGGGGAGCTGTTTTTT | CASSRTENTGELFF
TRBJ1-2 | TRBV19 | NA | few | TGTGCCAGTACCGAGTCTAACTATGGCTACACCTTC | CASTESNYGYTF
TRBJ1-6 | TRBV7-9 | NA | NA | TGTGCCAGCAGCGCGAACTCCTATAATTCACCCCTCCACTTT | CASSANSYNSPLHF
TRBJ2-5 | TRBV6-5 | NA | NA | TGTGCCAGCAGACCCCTGGGAGGAATGAGCGAGACCCAGTACTTC | CASRPLGGMSETQYF
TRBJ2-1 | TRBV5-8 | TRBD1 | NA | TGTGCCAGCAGTCGACAGGGTTTTTGGACCAATGAGCAGTTCTTC | CASSRQGFWTNEQFF
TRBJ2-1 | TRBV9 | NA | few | TGTGCCAGCAGCCCGAGGCAGGGTTACAATGAGCAGTTCTTC | CASSPRQGYNEQFF
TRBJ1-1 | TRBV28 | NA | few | TGTGCCAGCCGGGACGACGGACGGGGGGGCACTGAAGCTTTCTTT | CASRDDGRGGTEAFF
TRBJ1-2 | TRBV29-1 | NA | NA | TGCAGCGTGGCGGAAGTCGACTATGGCTACACCTTC | CSVAEVDYGYTF
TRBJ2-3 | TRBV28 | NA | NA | TGTGCCAGCAGTTTAGTGCTTGGACAGAGAGATACGCAGTATTTT | CASSLVLGQRDTQYF
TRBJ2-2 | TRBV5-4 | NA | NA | TGTGCCAGCATTAGGGCAGGGGCGAACACCGGGGAGCTGTTTTTT | CASIRAGANTGELFF
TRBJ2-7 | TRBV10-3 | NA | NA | TGTGCCATCAGTGAGTCGATAGACGGGGTGAGCTCCTACGAGCAGTACTTC | CAISESIDGVSSYEQYF
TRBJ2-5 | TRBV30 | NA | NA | TGTGCCTGGAGTTTCGGTGGGACACCCCAAGAGACCCAGTACTTC | CAWSFGGTPQETQYF
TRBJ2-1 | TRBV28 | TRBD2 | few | TGTGCCAGCAGTTCACTAGCGGGGGGGATCCATGAGCAGTTCTTC | CASSSLAGGIHEQFF
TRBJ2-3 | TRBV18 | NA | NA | TGTGCCAGCTCACCGGACGTACAGACTAGCACAGATACGCAGTATTTT | CASSPDVQTSTDTQYF
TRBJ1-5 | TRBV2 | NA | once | TGTGCCAGCAGGACGACCCCGTCCGGCACGCGCAATCAGCCCCAGCATTTT | CASRTTPSGTRNQPQHF
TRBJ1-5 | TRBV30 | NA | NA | TGTGCCTGGAGTGAAGGTAGAATCAATCAGCCCCAGCATTTT | CAWSEGRINQPQHF
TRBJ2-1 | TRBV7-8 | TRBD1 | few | TGTGCCAGCAGCGGCAGCCGGGACAGGGGGAACAATGAGCAGTTCTTC | CASSGSRDRGNNEQFF
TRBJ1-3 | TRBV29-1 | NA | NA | TGCAGCGCTGGGGGGAAAAGCTCTGGAAACACCATATATTTT | CSAGGKSSGNTIYF
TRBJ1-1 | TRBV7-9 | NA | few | TGTGCCAGCAGCTTAAGGCCCCAGGGGAAGAACACTGAAGCTTTCTTT | CASSLRPQGKNTEAFF
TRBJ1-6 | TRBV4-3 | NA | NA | TGCGCCAGCAGCCTTTTGGAGGGGAATAATTCACCCCTCCACTTT | CASSLLEGNNSPLHF
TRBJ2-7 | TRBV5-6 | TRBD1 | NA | TGTGCCAGCAGTCTTCGACAGGGGGCTTACGAGCAGTACTTC | CASSLRQGAYEQYF
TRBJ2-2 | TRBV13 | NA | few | TGTGCCAGCAGTCCCGTGACCCCAGCACCCAGCAAAAGTAACACCGGGGAGCTGTTTTTT | CASSPVTPAPSKSNTGELFF
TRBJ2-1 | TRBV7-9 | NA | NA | TGTGCCACCTCAGGCCAAAAGGCTTACAATGAGCAGTTCTTC | CATSGQKAYNEQFF
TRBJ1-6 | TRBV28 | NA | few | TGTGCCAGCAGCCGACCACCGAGCTCCTATAATTCACCCCTCCACTTT | CASSRPPSSYNSPLHF
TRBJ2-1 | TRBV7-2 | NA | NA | TGTGCCAGCAGCTCCGGGCTCTCCTCCTACAATGAGCAGTTCTTC | CASSSGLSSYNEQFF
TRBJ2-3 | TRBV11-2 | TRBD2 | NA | TGTGCCAGCAACTCGGGCGGCGGAGCGGGAATAGGAGATACGCAGTATTTT | CASNSGGGAGIGDTQYF
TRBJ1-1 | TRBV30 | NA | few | TGTGCCTGGAGGTGGGTTGTAGCAGCGAACACTGAAGCTTTCTTT | CAWRWVVAANTEAFF
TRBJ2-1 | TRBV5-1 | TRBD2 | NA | TGCGCCAGCAGCCTTCTAGCGGGAAGAGTCAATGAGCAGTTCTTC | CASSLLAGRVNEQFF
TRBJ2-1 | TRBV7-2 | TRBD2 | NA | TGTGCCAGCAGCTTTACTAGCGGGAGCGCGGGCAATGAGCAGTTCTTC | CASSFTSGSAGNEQFF
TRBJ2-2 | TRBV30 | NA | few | TGTGCCTGGAGTGTGGGGGGATCTGCCGGGGAGCTGTTTTTT | CAWSVGGSAGELFF
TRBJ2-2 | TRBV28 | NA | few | TGTGCCAGCAGTTCGCTATATACCGGGGAGCTGTTTTTT | CASSSLYTGELFF
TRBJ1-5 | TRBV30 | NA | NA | TGTGCCTGGACAGGCGATAGCAATCAGCCCCAGCATTTT | CAWTGDSNQPQHF
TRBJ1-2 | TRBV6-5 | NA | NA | TGTGCCAGCAGCAACGGGCGGTTTTATGGCTACACCTTC | CASSNGRFYGYTF
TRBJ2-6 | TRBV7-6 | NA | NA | TGTGCCAGCAGCTTCCCTCGGCCCTCTGGGGCCAACGTCCTGACTTTC | CASSFPRPSGANVLTF
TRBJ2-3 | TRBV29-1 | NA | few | TGCAGCGTTGAGATCTTAACTAGCACAGATACGCAGTATTTT | CSVEILTSTDTQYF
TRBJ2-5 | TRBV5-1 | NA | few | TGCGCCAGCAGCTTTGGCGGGGAAGAGACCCAGTACTTC | CASSFGGEETQYF
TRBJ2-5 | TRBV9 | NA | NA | TGTGCCAGCAGCGTAGGGCAGGGTAGAGAGACCCAGTACTTC | CASSVGQGRETQYF
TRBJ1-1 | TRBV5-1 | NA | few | TGCGCCAGCAGCCCCCAAGGGGAGCGTCGCAACCCTGAAGCTTTCTTT | CASSPQGERRNPEAFF
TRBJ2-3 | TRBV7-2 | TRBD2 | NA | TGTGCCAGCAGCTTTACTAGCGGGGGATATTCGGATACGCAGTATTTT | CASSFTSGGYSDTQYF
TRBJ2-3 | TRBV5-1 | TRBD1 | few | TGCGCCAGCAGAGGAGCCGGGACAGGGATTGTAGATACGCAGTATTTT | CASRGAGTGIVDTQYF
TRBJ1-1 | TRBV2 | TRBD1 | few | TGTGCCAGCACCTGGGACAGGGGGGAAACTGAAGCTTTCTTT | CASTWDRGETEAFF